The rows below give T cell receptor beta chains drawn from one sample of a study of cytomegalovirus exposure and HLA in healthy donors. The repertoire was sequenced with immunoSEQ multiplex PCR; TCRdb's copy has only in-frame clones and lacks some. The repertoire table contains 150,000 to 200,000 clones. Sequencing was performed on PBMCs. These TCRs come from a woman between 55 and 75 years old in good health and CMV-seronegative. The CDR3 runs from the conserved cysteine through the conserved F or W. D genes are given only for firm matches.

CDR3: CASSVRTGGGNYGYTF
DNA: TGTGCCAGCAGCGTAAGAACAGGGGGGGGTAACTATGGCTACACCTTC
V: TRBV27
J: TRBJ1-2
D: TRBD1

CDR3: CASSFTRGGYNEQFF
DNA: TGTGCCAGCAGCTTTACCAGGGGCGGTTACAATGAGCAGTTCTTC
V: TRBV7-2
J: TRBJ2-1
D: NA

CDR3: CSVGIARGNDEQFF
DNA: TGCAGCGTTGGGATCGCCAGGGGAAACGATGAGCAGTTCTTC
V: TRBV29-1
J: TRBJ2-1
D: NA

CDR3: CASSTGTSGKVSKNIQYF
DNA: TGTGCCAGTAGTACAGGGACTAGCGGGAAGGTCTCCAAAAACATTCAGTACTTC
V: TRBV19
J: TRBJ2-4
D: TRBD2

CDR3: CASSTDRGHTEAFF
DNA: TGTGCCAGCAGTACGGACAGGGGTCACACTGAAGCTTTCTTT
V: TRBV27
J: TRBJ1-1
D: TRBD1

CDR3: CASSSESHTGELFF
DNA: TGCGCCAGCAGCTCGGAGTCGCACACCGGGGAGCTGTTTTTT
V: TRBV4-1
J: TRBJ2-2
D: NA

CDR3: CASSPRAGQETQYF
DNA: TGTGCCAGCAGCCCCCGCGCGGGCCAAGAGACCCAGTACTTC
V: TRBV7-3
J: TRBJ2-5
D: NA

CDR3: CASSLRALGGEKLFF
DNA: TGTGCCAGCAGCTTGAGGGCCCTGGGCGGTGAAAAACTGTTTTTT
V: TRBV11-2
J: TRBJ1-4
D: NA

CDR3: CASSLTGTYGYTF
DNA: TGTGCCAGCAGCCTGACAGGGACCTATGGCTACACCTTC
V: TRBV7-3
J: TRBJ1-2
D: TRBD1

CDR3: CASSPRQGAHEQYF
DNA: TGTGCCAGCTCACCAAGACAGGGAGCCCACGAGCAGTACTTC
V: TRBV18
J: TRBJ2-7
D: TRBD1

CDR3: CASSLAAGETEAFF
DNA: TGCGCCAGCAGCTTGGCCGCCGGGGAAACTGAAGCTTTCTTT
V: TRBV5-1
J: TRBJ1-1
D: NA

CDR3: CASSYSGFRYF
DNA: TGTGCCAGCAGTTACTCCGGGTTCCGGTACTTC
V: TRBV6-5
J: TRBJ2-5
D: NA

CDR3: CASSFLRDSGANVLTF
DNA: TGTGCCAGCAGCTTCCTCAGGGACTCTGGGGCCAACGTCCTGACTTTC
V: TRBV5-8
J: TRBJ2-6
D: NA

CDR3: CASSLALGVHEQYF
DNA: TGTGCCAGCAGCTTAGCGCTCGGGGTCCACGAGCAGTACTTC
V: TRBV7-9
J: TRBJ2-7
D: NA

CDR3: CASRPDRVNSEAFF
DNA: TGTGCCAGCAGACCGGACAGGGTTAACTCTGAAGCTTTCTTT
V: TRBV7-9
J: TRBJ1-1
D: TRBD1

CDR3: CASSESTGMAAFF
DNA: TGTGCCAGCAGTGAATCAACAGGGATGGCAGCTTTCTTT
V: TRBV2
J: TRBJ1-1
D: NA

CDR3: CASSLALTSGGASGNIQYF
DNA: TGCGCCAGCAGCTTGGCACTAACTAGCGGGGGCGCCTCAGGGAACATTCAGTACTTC
V: TRBV5-1
J: TRBJ2-4
D: TRBD2

CDR3: CASSLEGGLQHF
DNA: TGTGCCAGCAGCCTAGAGGGGGGACTCCAGCATTTT
V: TRBV4-2
J: TRBJ1-5
D: NA

CDR3: CASSPSITAGELFF
DNA: TGTGCCAGCTCACCTTCGATCACGGCCGGGGAGCTGTTTTTT
V: TRBV18
J: TRBJ2-2
D: NA

CDR3: CASSEGTGREKLFF
DNA: TGTGCCAGCAGTGAAGGCACAGGGAGAGAAAAACTGTTTTTT
V: TRBV6-1
J: TRBJ1-4
D: NA

CDR3: CASGLVSGSYEQYF
DNA: TGTGCTAGTGGTTTGGTCTCGGGGTCCTACGAGCAGTACTTC
V: TRBV12-5
J: TRBJ2-7
D: NA

CDR3: CAIGRQGPNTEAFF
DNA: TGTGCCATCGGTCGACAGGGACCGAACACTGAAGCTTTCTTT
V: TRBV10-3
J: TRBJ1-1
D: TRBD1

CDR3: CASSWTEMNTEAFF
DNA: TGCGCCAGCAGCTGGACAGAAATGAACACTGAAGCTTTCTTT
V: TRBV5-1
J: TRBJ1-1
D: NA

CDR3: CASTLTRGEQFF
DNA: TGTGCCAGCACCTTAACGCGGGGTGAGCAGTTCTTC
V: TRBV7-9
J: TRBJ2-1
D: NA

CDR3: CASRGGTGGNEQFF
DNA: TGTGCCAGCAGGGGGGGGACAGGTGGGAATGAGCAGTTCTTC
V: TRBV6-5
J: TRBJ2-1
D: NA

CDR3: CASSQSGYTGELFF
DNA: TGTGCCAGCAGCCAATCCGGTTACACCGGGGAGCTGTTTTTT
V: TRBV14
J: TRBJ2-2
D: NA

CDR3: CASSAYRGRSTDTQYF
DNA: TGTGCCAGCAGCGCGTACAGGGGGCGGAGCACAGATACGCAGTATTTT
V: TRBV7-2
J: TRBJ2-3
D: TRBD1

CDR3: CAWTLEGPLGYTF
DNA: TGTGCCTGGACCCTAGAAGGCCCCCTGGGCTACACCTTC
V: TRBV30
J: TRBJ1-2
D: NA

CDR3: CASSRDRGGTGELFF
DNA: TGTGCCAGCAGCCGGGACAGGGGGGGCACCGGGGAGCTGTTTTTT
V: TRBV5-4
J: TRBJ2-2
D: TRBD1

CDR3: CASSPGTGGEQYF
DNA: TGTGCCAGCAGTCCCGGGACAGGGGGCGAGCAGTACTTC
V: TRBV6-5
J: TRBJ2-7
D: TRBD1

CDR3: CASSLTGPTEAFF
DNA: TGTGCCAGCAGCTTAACAGGGCCCACTGAAGCTTTCTTT
V: TRBV7-2
J: TRBJ1-1
D: NA

CDR3: CASSSHFGGNTEAFF
DNA: TGTGCCAGCAGTTCCCATTTCGGGGGGAACACTGAAGCTTTCTTT
V: TRBV6-5
J: TRBJ1-1
D: NA

CDR3: CASRHRGGTEAFF
DNA: TGTGCCAGCAGGCACAGGGGTGGCACTGAAGCTTTCTTT
V: TRBV6-5
J: TRBJ1-1
D: TRBD1

CDR3: CASSQTGLNYGYTF
DNA: TGTGCCAGCAGCCAGACAGGGCTAAACTATGGCTACACCTTC
V: TRBV7-6
J: TRBJ1-2
D: TRBD1

CDR3: CASSYSGQGWDNEQFF
DNA: TGTGCCAGCAGTTACTCAGGGCAGGGTTGGGACAATGAGCAGTTCTTC
V: TRBV6-5
J: TRBJ2-1
D: NA

CDR3: CASRLAGGYNEQFF
DNA: TGTGCCAGCAGACTAGCGGGAGGCTACAATGAGCAGTTCTTC
V: TRBV5-4
J: TRBJ2-1
D: TRBD2

CDR3: CASSYGTGVTEAFF
DNA: TGTGCCAGCAGCTACGGGACAGGGGTAACTGAAGCTTTCTTT
V: TRBV7-9
J: TRBJ1-1
D: TRBD1

CDR3: CASRMGAGGLDGYTF
DNA: TGTGCCAGCAGGATGGGAGCAGGGGGTTTAGATGGCTACACCTTC
V: TRBV9
J: TRBJ1-2
D: TRBD1

CDR3: CASSPTSGRKYTQYF
DNA: TGTGCCAGCAGTCCTACTAGCGGGAGAAAATATACGCAGTATTTT
V: TRBV13
J: TRBJ2-3
D: TRBD2

CDR3: CASSNRVEDEQYF
DNA: TGTGCCAGCAGTAACAGGGTCGAAGACGAGCAGTACTTC
V: TRBV6-5
J: TRBJ2-7
D: NA

CDR3: CASSLRTAGSPLHF
DNA: TGTGCCAGCAGCTTGAGGACAGCGGGATCACCCCTCCACTTT
V: TRBV7-3
J: TRBJ1-6
D: NA

CDR3: CAISEIDRGWAFF
DNA: TGTGCCATCAGTGAGATCGACAGGGGATGGGCTTTCTTT
V: TRBV10-3
J: TRBJ1-1
D: TRBD1

CDR3: CSVAGTDTQYF
DNA: TGCAGCGTTGCTGGCACAGATACGCAGTATTTT
V: TRBV29-1
J: TRBJ2-3
D: NA

CDR3: CASRASLQIHSYEQYF
DNA: TGCGCCAGCCGAGCTTCCTTACAGATCCACTCCTACGAGCAGTACTTC
V: TRBV5-1
J: TRBJ2-7
D: NA

CDR3: CASSRSWESGSYDEQYF
DNA: TGTGCCAGCAGCCGTAGTTGGGAGAGCGGGAGTTACGACGAGCAGTACTTC
V: TRBV27
J: TRBJ2-7
D: TRBD2